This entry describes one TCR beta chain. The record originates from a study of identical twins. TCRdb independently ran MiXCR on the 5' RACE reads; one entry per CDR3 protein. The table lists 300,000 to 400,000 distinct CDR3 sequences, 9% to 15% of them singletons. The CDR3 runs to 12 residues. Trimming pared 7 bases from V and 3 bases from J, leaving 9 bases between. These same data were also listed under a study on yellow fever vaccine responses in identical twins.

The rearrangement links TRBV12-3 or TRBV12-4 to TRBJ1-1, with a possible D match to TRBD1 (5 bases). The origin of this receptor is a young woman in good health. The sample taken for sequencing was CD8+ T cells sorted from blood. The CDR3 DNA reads TGTGCCAGCAATCAGGGCTACACTGAAGCTTTCTTT. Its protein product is CASNQGYTEAFF.